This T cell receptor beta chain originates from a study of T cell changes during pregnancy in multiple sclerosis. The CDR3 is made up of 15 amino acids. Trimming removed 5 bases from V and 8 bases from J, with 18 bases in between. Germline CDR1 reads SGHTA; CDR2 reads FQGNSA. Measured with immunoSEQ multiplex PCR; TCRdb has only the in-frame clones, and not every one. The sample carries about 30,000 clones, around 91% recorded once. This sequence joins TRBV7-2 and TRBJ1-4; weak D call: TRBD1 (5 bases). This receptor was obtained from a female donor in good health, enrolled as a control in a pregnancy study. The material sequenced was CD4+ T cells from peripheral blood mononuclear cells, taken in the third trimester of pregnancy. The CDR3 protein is CASSPGQGVNEKLFF. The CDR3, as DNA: TGTGCCAGCAGCCCAGGACAAGGGGTTAACGAAAAACTGTTTTTT.